These T cell receptor beta chains were read from a single sample in a study of early T cells in non-severe SARS-CoV-2 infection. TCRdb called the 5' RACE reads again in MiXCR, with one record for every CDR3 protein. The table shows some 64,000 distinct CDR3 sequences, with roughly 13% occurring only once. The specimen was whole blood. These receptors all stem from an adult who was a healthcare worker with PCR-confirmed SARS-CoV-2 infection or an uninfected control (not recorded which). The CDR3 runs from the conserved cysteine through the conserved F or W. A D gene is named only where the DNA matches it firmly. Expanded clones get a size class; other rows say once, few or many, or leave the size out.

d_call: TRBD2; v_call: TRBV5-4; clone_size: few; j_call: TRBJ2-3; cdr3_nt: TGTGCCAGCAGCTTGTCTAGCGGGAGGGTATCAGATACGCAGTATTTT; cdr3_aa: CASSLSSGRVSDTQYF
d_call: .; v_call: TRBV19; clone_size: many; j_call: TRBJ1-5; cdr3_nt: TGTGCCAGTACCCTAAGCAGGGAGGGCAATCAGCCCCAGCATTTT; cdr3_aa: CASTLSREGNQPQHF
d_call: .; v_call: TRBV5-1; clone_size: .; j_call: TRBJ1-6; cdr3_nt: TGCGCCAGCAGCTTGGGGCAGGGGAAGAGTTCACCCCTCCACTTT; cdr3_aa: CASSLGQGKSSPLHF
d_call: .; v_call: TRBV20-1; clone_size: .; j_call: TRBJ2-2; cdr3_nt: TGCAGTGCTGGTAGTGGGAGCGGCGTCACCGGGGAGCTGTTTTTT; cdr3_aa: CSAGSGSGVTGELFF
d_call: TRBD2; v_call: TRBV28; clone_size: .; j_call: TRBJ2-2; cdr3_nt: TGTGCCAGCACCATAGGGTTAGCGGGAGGCACCGGGGAGCTGTTTTTT; cdr3_aa: CASTIGLAGGTGELFF
d_call: TRBD1; v_call: TRBV7-8; clone_size: few; j_call: TRBJ2-7; cdr3_nt: TGTGCCAGCAGCTATCGACCGGGACAGGGTAGCTACGAGCAGTACTTC; cdr3_aa: CASSYRPGQGSYEQYF
d_call: TRBD1; v_call: TRBV28; clone_size: .; j_call: TRBJ2-3; cdr3_nt: TGTGCCAGCAGTTTCCGACAGGGGCACACAGATACGCAGTATTTT; cdr3_aa: CASSFRQGHTDTQYF
d_call: TRBD2; v_call: TRBV5-1; clone_size: .; j_call: TRBJ2-7; cdr3_nt: TGCGCCAGCAGCTTGGAGATTAGCGGGAAAAGCCACTCCTACGAGCAGTACTTC; cdr3_aa: CASSLEISGKSHSYEQYF
d_call: .; v_call: TRBV6-1; clone_size: many; j_call: TRBJ2-7; cdr3_nt: TGTGCCAGCAGTCCCCCTGCCTACGAGCAGTACTTC; cdr3_aa: CASSPPAYEQYF
d_call: TRBD1; v_call: TRBV28; clone_size: few; j_call: TRBJ2-7; cdr3_nt: TGTGCCAGCAGTTTATTGACAGGGGCCTCCTACGAGCAGTACTTC; cdr3_aa: CASSLLTGASYEQYF
d_call: .; v_call: TRBV29-1; clone_size: many; j_call: TRBJ2-7; cdr3_nt: TGCAGCGTTGGGGCCTCCCCTTACGAGCAGTACTTC; cdr3_aa: CSVGASPYEQYF
d_call: .; v_call: TRBV7-7; clone_size: many; j_call: TRBJ1-2; cdr3_nt: TGTGCCAGCAGCCCAATACCCGGGACATCCACCTTC; cdr3_aa: CASSPIPGTSTF
d_call: TRBD1; v_call: TRBV20-1; clone_size: .; j_call: TRBJ2-2; cdr3_nt: TGCAGTGCACAGGACAGGACAACGAACACCGGGGAGCTGTTTTTT; cdr3_aa: CSAQDRTTNTGELFF
d_call: .; v_call: TRBV20-1; clone_size: .; j_call: TRBJ2-7; cdr3_nt: TGCAGTGCCGTAGACACTGTCCCTCCTTACGAGCAGTACTTC; cdr3_aa: CSAVDTVPPYEQYF
d_call: TRBD1; v_call: TRBV6-2/TRBV6-3; clone_size: few; j_call: TRBJ1-5; cdr3_nt: TGTGCCAGCAGTTACGAGGACAGGGGAATGAGCAATCAGCCCCAGCATTTT; cdr3_aa: CASSYEDRGMSNQPQHF
d_call: .; v_call: TRBV4-3; clone_size: many; j_call: TRBJ2-2; cdr3_nt: TGCGCCAGCAGCCAAGACGGCACTCTTGATCACGGGGAGCTGTTTTTT; cdr3_aa: CASSQDGTLDHGELFF
d_call: TRBD2; v_call: TRBV7-8; clone_size: few; j_call: TRBJ2-5; cdr3_nt: TGTGCCAGCAGCTTAGAACAAGCGGGAGCCGCAGAGACCCAGTACTTC; cdr3_aa: CASSLEQAGAAETQYF
d_call: .; v_call: TRBV28; clone_size: many; j_call: TRBJ2-4; cdr3_nt: TGTGCCAGCAGTTTATTTGGGGGAACTAGGAACATTCAGTACTTC; cdr3_aa: CASSLFGGTRNIQYF
d_call: .; v_call: TRBV6-1; clone_size: few; j_call: TRBJ1-1; cdr3_nt: TGTGCCAGCAGTGAAGGTATAGCAGGGCACACTGAAGCTTTCTTT; cdr3_aa: CASSEGIAGHTEAFF
d_call: TRBD2; v_call: TRBV7-9; clone_size: .; j_call: TRBJ2-1; cdr3_nt: TGTGCCAGCAGCTCACCCGGGAGGGATGTATACGAGCAGTTCTTC; cdr3_aa: CASSSPGRDVYEQFF
d_call: .; v_call: TRBV29-1; clone_size: many; j_call: TRBJ1-6; cdr3_nt: TGCAGCGCCGGGGAGTATAATTCACCCCTCCACTTT; cdr3_aa: CSAGEYNSPLHF
d_call: .; v_call: TRBV7-2; clone_size: few; j_call: TRBJ2-7; cdr3_nt: TGTGCCAGCAGCCTACGGGGTTACGAGCAGTACTTC; cdr3_aa: CASSLRGYEQYF
d_call: TRBD2; v_call: TRBV27; clone_size: many; j_call: TRBJ2-7; cdr3_nt: TGTGCGGGATGGACTAGCGGTACGCTTAACAACTACGAGCAGTACTTC; cdr3_aa: CAGWTSGTLNNYEQYF
d_call: TRBD1; v_call: TRBV7-3; clone_size: few; j_call: TRBJ1-1; cdr3_nt: TGTGCCAGCAGCTTAACGCAGGGGGCTCACACTGAAGCTTTCTTT; cdr3_aa: CASSLTQGAHTEAFF
d_call: .; v_call: TRBV28; clone_size: few; j_call: TRBJ2-5; cdr3_nt: TGTGCCAGCAGTTTATCCGGGACTCAAGAGACCCAGTACTTC; cdr3_aa: CASSLSGTQETQYF
d_call: TRBD1; v_call: TRBV6-1; clone_size: .; j_call: TRBJ1-1; cdr3_nt: TGTGCCACCAGAACGCCCGGGACAGAGAACACTGAAGCTTTCTTT; cdr3_aa: CATRTPGTENTEAFF
d_call: .; v_call: TRBV5-4; clone_size: few; j_call: TRBJ2-1; cdr3_nt: TGTGCCAGCAGCTTCGCCGGCCGGAATGAGCAGTTCTTC; cdr3_aa: CASSFAGRNEQFF
d_call: .; v_call: TRBV20-1; clone_size: few; j_call: TRBJ2-1; cdr3_nt: TGCAGTGCTAGAGACCCTGAGCGGAATTACAATGAGCAGTTCTTC; cdr3_aa: CSARDPERNYNEQFF
d_call: TRBD2; v_call: TRBV14; clone_size: .; j_call: TRBJ2-3; cdr3_nt: TGTGCCAGCAGCCAAAGAGAGGGACTAGCGGGATCGACAGATACGCAGTATTTT; cdr3_aa: CASSQREGLAGSTDTQYF
d_call: .; v_call: TRBV20-1; clone_size: few; j_call: TRBJ2-7; cdr3_nt: TGCAGTGCGAAGGAACGGGTCGAGCAGTACTTC; cdr3_aa: CSAKERVEQYF
d_call: TRBD2; v_call: TRBV7-2; clone_size: many; j_call: TRBJ2-7; cdr3_nt: TGTGCCAGCAGCACTAGCGGTTTCAGCTCCTACGAGCAGTACTTC; cdr3_aa: CASSTSGFSSYEQYF
d_call: TRBD1; v_call: TRBV29-1; clone_size: .; j_call: TRBJ1-2; cdr3_nt: TGCAGCGTTTGGGACAGTCATGGCTACACCTTC; cdr3_aa: CSVWDSHGYTF
d_call: TRBD1; v_call: TRBV18; clone_size: .; j_call: TRBJ1-2; cdr3_nt: TGTGCCAGCTTGGACACACAGGGGGCGCGAACCTATGGCTACACCTTC; cdr3_aa: CASLDTQGARTYGYTF
d_call: .; v_call: TRBV7-6; clone_size: few; j_call: TRBJ1-5; cdr3_nt: TGTGCCAGCAGCTTAGCCCCCGGAAGAAAATATAGCAATCAGCCCCAGCATTTT; cdr3_aa: CASSLAPGRKYSNQPQHF
d_call: TRBD2; v_call: TRBV9; clone_size: few; j_call: TRBJ2-3; cdr3_nt: TGTGCCAGCGGATCCGCGGGAGCCGGAGATACGCAGTATTTT; cdr3_aa: CASGSAGAGDTQYF
d_call: TRBD1; v_call: TRBV10-3; clone_size: many; j_call: TRBJ1-1; cdr3_nt: TGTGCCATCAGGGACAGGGTCCGAAACACTGAAGCTTTCTTT; cdr3_aa: CAIRDRVRNTEAFF
d_call: .; v_call: TRBV12-3/TRBV12-4; clone_size: many; j_call: TRBJ2-1; cdr3_nt: TGTGCCAGCGCCATCAATGAGCAGTTCTTC; cdr3_aa: CASAINEQFF
d_call: .; v_call: TRBV20-1; clone_size: .; j_call: TRBJ2-2; cdr3_nt: TGCAGTGCTAGGGCCAGGGTAGCCGGGGAGCTGTTTTTT; cdr3_aa: CSARARVAGELFF
d_call: .; v_call: TRBV5-6; clone_size: few; j_call: TRBJ2-5; cdr3_nt: TGTGCCAGCAGCTTGGGGACCCAAGAGACCCAGTACTTC; cdr3_aa: CASSLGTQETQYF
d_call: TRBD1; v_call: TRBV6-2/TRBV6-3; clone_size: many; j_call: TRBJ1-1; cdr3_nt: TGTGCCAGCAGCCAAACCTTAGGGGGCGTGGGGGAAGCTTTCTTT; cdr3_aa: CASSQTLGGVGEAFF
d_call: .; v_call: TRBV12-3/TRBV12-4; clone_size: few; j_call: TRBJ2-5; cdr3_nt: TGTGCCAGCAGTTCCCTCCAAGAGACCCAGTACTTC; cdr3_aa: CASSSLQETQYF
d_call: TRBD2; v_call: TRBV28; clone_size: few; j_call: TRBJ2-3; cdr3_nt: TGTGCCAGCAGTTTACGGGGACTAGCGGGAGATACGCAGTATTTT; cdr3_aa: CASSLRGLAGDTQYF
d_call: TRBD1; v_call: TRBV11-2; clone_size: few; j_call: TRBJ2-1; cdr3_nt: TGTGCCAGCAGCTTAGACAGGGGGCGGGACAATGAGCAGTTCTTC; cdr3_aa: CASSLDRGRDNEQFF
d_call: .; v_call: TRBV29-1; clone_size: .; j_call: TRBJ2-5; cdr3_nt: TGCAGCGTTGGTTTAACCGTCGGAGGGACCCAGTACTTC; cdr3_aa: CSVGLTVGGTQYF
d_call: .; v_call: TRBV7-6; clone_size: many; j_call: TRBJ2-7; cdr3_nt: TGTGCCAGCAGCCAAACAGGAGGCGAGCAGTACTTC; cdr3_aa: CASSQTGGEQYF
d_call: TRBD1; v_call: TRBV7-3; clone_size: few; j_call: TRBJ2-5; cdr3_nt: TGTGCCAGCAGCTTGGGACAGGGGAAGACCCAGTACTTC; cdr3_aa: CASSLGQGKTQYF
d_call: .; v_call: TRBV6-1; clone_size: few; j_call: TRBJ2-7; cdr3_nt: TGTGCCAGCAGTATGACGGCGGCGGGGTCCTACGAGCAGTACTTC; cdr3_aa: CASSMTAAGSYEQYF
d_call: .; v_call: TRBV4-1; clone_size: few; j_call: TRBJ1-1; cdr3_nt: TGCGCCAGCAGCTCCTCACCGAACACTGAAGCTTTCTTT; cdr3_aa: CASSSSPNTEAFF
d_call: TRBD2; v_call: TRBV27; clone_size: few; j_call: TRBJ2-3; cdr3_nt: TGTGCCAGCAGTGTCCAAGCGGGAGGCACAGATACGCAGTATTTT; cdr3_aa: CASSVQAGGTDTQYF
d_call: TRBD1; v_call: TRBV7-8; clone_size: few; j_call: TRBJ1-1; cdr3_nt: TGTGCCAGCAGCCTCGACAGGGTTGAGACTGAAGCTTTCTTT; cdr3_aa: CASSLDRVETEAFF
d_call: .; v_call: TRBV4-1; clone_size: many; j_call: TRBJ1-1; cdr3_nt: TGCGCCAGCAGCCAAGGCAGCCTGGAAGCTTTCTTT; cdr3_aa: CASSQGSLEAFF
d_call: .; v_call: TRBV28; clone_size: many; j_call: TRBJ2-7; cdr3_nt: TGTGCCAGCACCCCCGGTGGGGGTCGCCCCTACGAGCAGTACTTC; cdr3_aa: CASTPGGGRPYEQYF
d_call: TRBD2; v_call: TRBV5-1; clone_size: .; j_call: TRBJ2-1; cdr3_nt: TGCGCCAGCAGCTTGTTAGCGGGAGGGGTCTATGAGCAGTTCTTC; cdr3_aa: CASSLLAGGVYEQFF